Presented here are 22 T cell receptor beta chains from one specimen sequenced in a study of PD-1 blockade in classical Hodgkin lymphoma. Some clones are missing from TCRdb's copy, which holds only in-frame ones; the method was immunoSEQ multiplex PCR. The sample includes over 15,000 clones, around 80% of them seen just once. Relapse after autologous stem cell transplantation occurred in every patient, and brentuximab vedotin exposure varied. The starting material was peripheral blood mononuclear cells (PBMCs), obtained before the second cycle of nivolumab. These receptors originate from a human donor with classical Hodgkin lymphoma.

The chain recombines TRBV7-8 with TRBJ1-2, with 9 bases fitting TRBD1. CDR1 and CDR2 (germline): SGHVS, FQNEAQ. V lost 4 bases, J lost 7 bases, and 13 bases stayed unmatched. The CDR3 runs to 16 residues. The CDR3, as DNA: TGTGCCAGCAGCTACTTAGGTTTACGGGACAGGGTTGGCTACACCTTC. As protein: CASSYLGLRDRVGYTF.

The J gene is TRBJ2-1, the V gene TRBV19, with no clear D. Looked up from germline, CDR1 is LNHDA and CDR2 is SQIVND (reference sequence). The CDR3 totals 13 residues. V lost 10 bases, J lost 0 bases, and 10 bases lay in between. CDR3 loop: CATRKSSYNEQFF. As DNA, the CDR3 is TGTGCCACCAGGAAAAGCTCCTACAATGAGCAGTTCTTC. The whole variable domain, filled in from reference TRBV19 and TRBJ2-1, reads DGGITQSPKYLFRKEGQNVTLSCEQNLNHDAMYWYRQDPGQGLRLIYYSQIVNDFQKGDIAEGYSVSREKKESFPLTVTSAQKNPTAFYLCATRKSSYNEQFFGPGTRLTVL.

This rearrangement joins TRBV6-5 to TRBJ2-5; 7 nucleotides match TRBD1. CDR1 and CDR2 from the germline V gene are MNHEY and SVGAGI. J gave up 3 bases and V 4 bases, and 5 bases lay outside the gene matches. The CDR3 covers 14 residues. CDR3 nucleotides: TGTGCCAGCAGTTTCCGGGACAGAAAAGAGACCCAGTACTTC. It specifies CASSFRDRKETQYF.

This clone has a single count. This chain joins TRBV7-3 and TRBJ2-3, with D unclear. The length of the CDR3 is 14 residues. The V end was cut by 2 bases, the J end by 6 bases, with 12 bases between. The germline gives CDR1 SGHTA, CDR2 FQGTGA. The CDR3, as DNA: TGTGCCAGCAGCTTAGACGGGCCTTTGGATACGCAGTATTTT. Its protein is CASSLDGPLDTQYF.

This rearrangement joins TRBV7-2 to TRBJ2-7; a weak D match, TRBD1 (6 bases). V dropped 4 bases and J dropped 3 bases, with 10 bases sitting between them. The CDR3 runs to 13 residues. The germline gives CDR1 SGHTA, CDR2 FQGNSA. CDR3 region: CASSSRTDYEQYF. The CDR3 DNA sequence: TGTGCCAGCAGCTCGAGGACAGACTACGAGCAGTACTTC. Looking up the rest from reference TRBV7-2 and TRBJ2-7 gives the full variable domain: GAGVSQSPSNKVTEKGKDVELRCDPISGHTALYWYRQSLGQGLEFLIYFQGNSAPDKSGLPSDRFSAERTGGSVSTLTIQRTQQEDSAVYLCASSSRTDYEQYFGPGTRLTVT.

The V and J genes are TRBV5-1 and TRBJ2-7; the D gene is possibly TRBD1 (6 bases). The length of the CDR3 is 14 residues. The ends were cut back, 5 bases at V and 2 bases at J, with 14 bases in the middle. Germline-derived CDR1 and CDR2 are SGHRS and YFSETQ. The CDR3 DNA reads TGCGCCAGCAGAACAGGGATGGCGCCCTACGAGCAGTACTTC. This encodes CASRTGMAPYEQYF.

The rearrangement joins TRBV12-1 to TRBJ1-1. TRBV12-1 is given as a pseudogene. The CDR3 sequence is 16 residues long. The CDR3 loop reads CASSSVTGRWNTEAFF. The CDR3 nucleotides are TGTGCCAGCAGCTCCGTAACTGGACGGTGGAACACTGAAGCTTTCTTT.

The chain carries TRBV5-1 and TRBJ2-7; D is undetermined. There are 13 residues in the CDR3. Germline V gene lookup returns CDR1 SGHRS and CDR2 YFSETQ. V was cut by 4 bases and J by 6 bases, with 14 bases left in between. DNA for the CDR3: TGCGCCAGCAGCCAGACGTGGGCTGGCGAGCAGTACTTC. Amino acids: CASSQTWAGEQYF.

CDR3 residues: CASSKVSRTGGPKGAEAFF. CDR3 nucleotide sequence: TGTGCCAGCAGCAAAGTCTCAAGGACAGGGGGCCCCAAGGGAGCTGAAGCTTTCTTT. The chain joins TRBV21-1 to TRBJ1-1; the table's D call TRBD1 went unverified against the DNA. TRBV21-1 is annotated as a pseudogene. There are 19 residues in the CDR3.

DNA of the CDR3: TGCGCCAGCAGCCAAGTGGGGGGGGAAGACTATGGCTACACCTTC. It is translated as CASSQVGGEDYGYTF. The gene calls are TRBV4-1 and TRBJ1-2; TRBD1 is a possible D gene (5 bases). CDR1 is MGHRA, CDR2 YSYEKL, per germline. CDR3 length: 15 amino acids. V lost 1 base to trimming and J lost 3 bases, with 12 bases between them.

This clone was recorded a few times. Other DNA sequences in the sample encode the same CDR3. This chain uses TRBV4-3 with TRBJ2-3, with unresolved D. This CDR3 has 16 amino acids. Germline V gene data show CDR1 as LGHNA and CDR2 as YSLEER. The germline V and J ends were trimmed by 0 bases and 1 base, with 11 bases remaining between them. The CDR3 spells CASSQENWLGTDTQYF. CDR3 DNA sequence: TGCGCCAGCAGCCAAGAAAACTGGCTGGGCACAGATACGCAGTATTTT.

The genes are TRBV5-7 and TRBJ2-2, with D perhaps matching TRBD1 (6 bases). TRBV5-7 is known as an ORF, though its function is uncertain. The CDR3 consists of 15 residues. V lost 4 bases and J lost 1, with 11 bases in between. CDR3 DNA sequence: TGTGCCAGCAGCATGGACAGTAGGAACACCGGGGAGCTGTTTTTT. This codes for CASSMDSRNTGELFF.

This clone was picked up a small number of times. The gene calls are TRBV6-5 and TRBJ2-2, with TRBD2 matching 13 bases. With 0 bases clipped from V and 6 bases from J, the junction kept 1 base outside the gene matches. Per the germline V gene, CDR1 is MNHEY and CDR2 is SVGAGI. The CDR3 sequence is 16 residues long. The CDR3 region is CASSYSTSGGAGELFF. For the CDR3, the DNA is TGTGCCAGCAGTTACTCTACTAGCGGGGGGGCCGGGGAGCTGTTTTTT.

This chain connects TRBV28 to TRBJ1-2; no reliable D call. V was shortened by 3 bases and J by 10 bases, with 9 bases between the two germline ends. The germline CDR1 and CDR2 sequences are MDHEN and SYDVKM. The CDR3 has 11 residues. CDR3 in DNA: TGTGCCAGCAGTTTCAGGAGTGACTACACCTTC. This gives the protein CASSFRSDYTF.

This clone turned up a few times. The V call is TRBV5-1, the J call TRBJ2-7; TRBD1 is a possible D gene (5 bases). CDR1 is SGHRS, CDR2 YFSETQ, per germline. The CDR3 extends over 12 amino acids. V was shortened by 5 bases and J by 4 bases, with 10 bases between the two germline ends. CDR3 nucleotide sequence: TGCGCCAGCAGTTCTCAGGGATACGAGCAGTACTTC. Translation: CASSSQGYEQYF.

V and J are TRBV6-5 and TRBJ1-1; tentatively, D is TRBD1 (5 bases). V was clipped by 6 bases and J by 4 bases, with 12 bases between them. Per germline, CDR1 MNHEY and CDR2 SVGAGI. The CDR3 contains 13 residues. CDR3 loop: CASRRTRGTEAFF. DNA of the CDR3: TGTGCCAGCAGACGGACAAGGGGCACTGAAGCTTTCTTT.

CDR3 nucleotides: TGTGCCAGCAGCGCGTCCAGTGGAAACACCATATATTTT. This encodes CASSASSGNTIYF. The V call is TRBV7-3, the J call TRBJ1-3; D unresolved. The CDR3 is made up of 13 amino acids. Per germline, CDR1 SGHTA and CDR2 FQGTGA. The V end lost 5 bases, the J end lost 3 bases, and 8 bases lay between the germline ends.

The chain joins TRBV7-2 to TRBJ1-5; unclear D gene. Per the germline V gene, CDR1 is SGHTA and CDR2 is FQGNSA. The CDR3 has 16 amino acids. The germline V and J ends were trimmed by 0 bases and 3 bases, with 12 bases remaining between them. This CDR3 is CASSLAGSAVNQPQHF. The CDR3 DNA reads TGTGCCAGCAGCTTAGCAGGTTCCGCGGTCAATCAGCCCCAGCATTTT.

CDR3 nucleotides: TGTGCCAGCTCACCTCGCCTAGCGGGGGGGTCCCTCTTGGAGCAGTTCTTC. This encodes CASSPRLAGGSLLEQFF. V is TRBV18 and J is TRBJ2-1, with 12 bases that match TRBD2. Germline CDR1 KGHSH, CDR2 LQKENI. V trimming: 3 bases; J trimming: 10 bases; junction bases outside the gene matches: 13. This CDR3 spans 17 amino acids.

The rearrangement uses TRBV5-1 and TRBJ1-4, with D uncertain. V gave up 0 bases and J gave up 6 bases, with 12 bases separating them. Germline loops: CDR1 SGHRS, CDR2 YFSETQ. The CDR3 has 15 amino acids. In DNA form, the CDR3 reads TGCGCCAGCAGCTTGGGCGGGAACGGGTATGAAAAACTGTTTTTT. This translates into CASSLGGNGYEKLFF.

The genes are TRBV7-6 and TRBJ1-1, with a weak D call TRBD1 (6 bases). The CDR3 has 15 amino acids. Trimming left V 2 bases short and J 3 bases short, with 13 bases between. The V gene's germline CDR1 is SGHVS and CDR2 FNYEAQ. CDR3 nucleotides: TGTGCCAGCAGCTTACAGTCCAGGACAGACACTGAAGCTTTCTTT. It translates to CASSLQSRTDTEAFF.

By sample fraction, this clone is medium-sized (0.01 to 0.1%). V is TRBV5-4 and J is TRBJ1-4; no reliable D call. Germline loops: CDR1 SGHNT, CDR2 YYREEE (reference sequence). The CDR3 is 14 residues long. Trimming removed 1 base at V and 8 bases at J, with 12 bases between. In nucleotides, the CDR3 is TGTGCCAGCAGCTTGTATTTTGGAGACGAAAAACTGTTTTTT. Amino acids: CASSLYFGDEKLFF. Filled out from reference TRBV5-4 and TRBJ1-4, the complete variable domain reads ETGVTQSPTHLIKTRGQQVTLRCSSQSGHNTVSWYQQALGQGPQFIFQYYREEENGRGNFPPRFSGLQFPNYSSELNVNALELDDSALYLCASSLYFGDEKLFFGSGTQLSVL.